This T cell receptor beta chain was sequenced during a study of blood T cells in healthy people across ages. Together with a sample-barcoded 5' primer, a J-beta primer mix was included in a second PCR lasting about 6 to 11 cycles. TCRdb analysed the 5' RACE reads with MiXCR anew, one entry per CDR3 protein. The table shows about 830,000 distinct CDR3 sequences, with around 62% occurring only once. They isolated at least 7 million PBMCs from each sample. Germline V lookup: CDR1 MDHEN, CDR2 SYDVKM. The CDR3 runs to 16 residues. With 10 bases clipped from V and 0 bases from J, the junction kept 8 bases outside the gene matches.

This receptor was obtained from a man aged 30 to 45 in good health. The source material was blood. J is TRBJ1-6 and V is TRBV28; 8 bases align to TRBD1. CDR3 coding DNA: TGTGCCAACACCTGGACAGGGAGCTCCTATAATTCACCCCTCCACTTT. Protein: CANTWTGSSYNSPLHF. The full variable domain, its missing parts supplied by reference TRBV28 and TRBJ1-6, is DVKVTQSSRYLVKRTGEKVFLECVQDMDHENMFWYRQDPGLGLRLIYFSYDVKMKEKGDIPEGYSVSREKKERFSLILESASTNQTSMYLCANTWTGSSYNSPLHFGNGTRLTVT.